This is a list of T cell receptor beta chains from one sample in a study of T cell responses to AZD1222 COVID-19 vaccine. Clones were read by immunoSEQ multiplex PCR, and TCRdb kept only the in-frame ones, dropping some. Of 120,000 to 150,000 clones listed, approximately 91% were seen once; the top ten hold less than 2%. The material was peripheral blood, obtained 28 days after the second AZD1222 dose. The receptors come from an adult who received the AZD1222 COVID-19 vaccine. CDR3s include the opening cysteine and the closing phenylalanine or tryptophan. Each record gives: J gene, clone size, D gene, V gene, CDR3 DNA, CDR3 protein. D genes are given only for firm matches. Size values are once, few and many counts, or a class for expanded clones, and some rows have none.

J gene: TRBJ2-2
clone size: .
D gene: .
V gene: TRBV6-2/TRBV6-3
CDR3 DNA: TGTGCCAGCAGTTATCGAAACTACATCACCGGGGAGCTGTTTTTT
CDR3 protein: CASSYRNYITGELFF

J gene: TRBJ2-7
clone size: .
D gene: .
V gene: TRBV27
CDR3 DNA: TGTGCCAGCAGTTCTGGGTTTTCCTACGAGCAGTACTTC
CDR3 protein: CASSSGFSYEQYF

J gene: TRBJ1-1
clone size: .
D gene: .
V gene: TRBV5-1
CDR3 DNA: TGCGCCAGCAGCGAACAGGGTGGCACTGAAGCTTTCTTT
CDR3 protein: CASSEQGGTEAFF

J gene: TRBJ2-7
clone size: .
D gene: .
V gene: TRBV7-3
CDR3 DNA: TGTGCCAGCAGCCCCCAGGCGGGGAATTACGAGCAGTACTTC
CDR3 protein: CASSPQAGNYEQYF

J gene: TRBJ2-6
clone size: .
D gene: .
V gene: TRBV6-5
CDR3 DNA: TGTGCCAGCAGTTACGGACTTAGGGGGGCCAACGTCCTGACTTTC
CDR3 protein: CASSYGLRGANVLTF

J gene: TRBJ1-4
clone size: .
D gene: .
V gene: TRBV18
CDR3 DNA: TGTGCCAGCTCACTCAACGGCGAGGAAAAACTGTTTTTT
CDR3 protein: CASSLNGEEKLFF

J gene: TRBJ1-1
clone size: .
D gene: .
V gene: TRBV11-2
CDR3 DNA: TGTGCCAGCAGCTCTCCGAGGGGCGGCACTGAAGCTTTCTTT
CDR3 protein: CASSSPRGGTEAFF

J gene: TRBJ2-7
clone size: .
D gene: .
V gene: TRBV11-2
CDR3 DNA: TGTGCCAGCAGCTTAGAGGTCAGCTACGAGCAGTACTTC
CDR3 protein: CASSLEVSYEQYF

J gene: TRBJ1-2
clone size: .
D gene: .
V gene: TRBV5-1
CDR3 DNA: TGCGCCAGCAGTTCGTCGGTCCGCTATGGCTACACCTTC
CDR3 protein: CASSSSVRYGYTF

J gene: TRBJ1-1
clone size: few
D gene: TRBD1
V gene: TRBV6-5
CDR3 DNA: TGTGCCAGCAGGCCTAGACAGGGACTGAACACTGAAGCTTTCTTT
CDR3 protein: CASRPRQGLNTEAFF

J gene: TRBJ1-1
clone size: .
D gene: .
V gene: TRBV11-2
CDR3 DNA: TGTGCCAGCAGCTTCCTCGGGTCGTTAAAAACTGAAGCTTTCTTT
CDR3 protein: CASSFLGSLKTEAFF